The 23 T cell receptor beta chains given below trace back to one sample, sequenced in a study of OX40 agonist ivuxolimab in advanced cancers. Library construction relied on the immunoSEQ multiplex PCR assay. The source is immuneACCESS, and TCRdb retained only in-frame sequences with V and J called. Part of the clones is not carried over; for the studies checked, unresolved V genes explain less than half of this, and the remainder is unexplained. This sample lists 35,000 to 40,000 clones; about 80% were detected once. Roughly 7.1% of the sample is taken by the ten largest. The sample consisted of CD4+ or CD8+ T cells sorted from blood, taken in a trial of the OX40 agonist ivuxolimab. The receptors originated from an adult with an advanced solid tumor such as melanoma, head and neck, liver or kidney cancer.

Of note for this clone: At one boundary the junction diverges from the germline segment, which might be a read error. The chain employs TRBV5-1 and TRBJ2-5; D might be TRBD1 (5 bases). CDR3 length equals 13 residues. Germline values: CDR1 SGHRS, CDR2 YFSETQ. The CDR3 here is CASSPQTETDRHF. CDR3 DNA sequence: TGCGCCAGCAGCCCTCAGACAGAAACAGACCGGCACTTC. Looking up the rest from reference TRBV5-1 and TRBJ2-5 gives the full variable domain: KAGVTQTPRYLIKTRGQQVTLSCSPISGHRSVSWYQQTPGQGLQFLFEYFSETQRNKGNFPGRFSGRQFSNSRSEMNVSTLELGDSALYLCASSPQTETDRHFGPGTRLLVL.

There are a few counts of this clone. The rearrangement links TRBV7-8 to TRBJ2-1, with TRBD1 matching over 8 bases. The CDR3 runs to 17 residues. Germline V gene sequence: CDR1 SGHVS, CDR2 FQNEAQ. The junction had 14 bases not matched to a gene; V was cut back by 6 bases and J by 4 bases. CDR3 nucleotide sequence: TGTGCCAGCAGGCTAGACAGGGGTCTAATTTTGTACAATGAGCAGTTCTTC. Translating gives CASRLDRGLILYNEQFF.

CDR3 amino acids: CAWSWGTVGNEQYF. CDR3 in DNA: TGTGCCTGGAGCTGGGGGACAGTCGGCAACGAGCAGTACTTC. This chain joins TRBV30 and TRBJ2-7, with 7 positions matching TRBD1. The CDR3 is made up of 14 amino acids. Germline CDR1 reads GTSNPN; CDR2 reads SVGIG (reference sequence). The V and J ends lost 3 bases and 5 bases, in that order; junction bases with no gene match: 10.

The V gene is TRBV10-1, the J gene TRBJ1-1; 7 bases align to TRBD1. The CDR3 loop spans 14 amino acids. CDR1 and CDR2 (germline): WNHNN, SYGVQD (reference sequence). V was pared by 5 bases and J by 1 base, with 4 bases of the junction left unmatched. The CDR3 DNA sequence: TGCGCCAGCAGTCTCGACAGGGAGAACACTGAAGCTTTCTTT. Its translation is CASSLDRENTEAFF.

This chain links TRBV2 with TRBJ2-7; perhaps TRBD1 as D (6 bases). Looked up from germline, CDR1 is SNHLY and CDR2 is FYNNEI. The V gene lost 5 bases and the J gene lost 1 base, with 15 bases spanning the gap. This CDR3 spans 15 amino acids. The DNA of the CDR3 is TGTGCCAGCAGTACCCCCTGGACAGCTTCCTACGAGCAGTACTTC. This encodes CASSTPWTASYEQYF. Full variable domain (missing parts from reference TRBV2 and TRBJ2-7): EPEVTQTPSHQVTQMGQEVILRCVPISNHLYFYWYRQILGQKVEFLVSFYNNEISEKSEIFDDQFSVERPDGSNFTLKIRSTKLEDSAMYFCASSTPWTASYEQYFGPGTRLTVT.

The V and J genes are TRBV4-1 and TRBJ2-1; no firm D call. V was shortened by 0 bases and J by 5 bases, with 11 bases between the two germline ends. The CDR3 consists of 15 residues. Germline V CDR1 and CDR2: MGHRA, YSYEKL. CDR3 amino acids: CASSQDDYGDNEQFF. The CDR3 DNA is TGCGCCAGCAGCCAAGATGATTATGGAGACAATGAGCAGTTCTTC.

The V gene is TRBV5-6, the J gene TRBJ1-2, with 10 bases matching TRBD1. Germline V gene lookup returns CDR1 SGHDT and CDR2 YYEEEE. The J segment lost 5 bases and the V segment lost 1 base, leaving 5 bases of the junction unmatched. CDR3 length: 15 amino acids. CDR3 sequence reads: CASSLTRDRGYGYTF. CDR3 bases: TGTGCCAGCAGCTTGACCCGGGACAGGGGTTATGGCTACACCTTC.

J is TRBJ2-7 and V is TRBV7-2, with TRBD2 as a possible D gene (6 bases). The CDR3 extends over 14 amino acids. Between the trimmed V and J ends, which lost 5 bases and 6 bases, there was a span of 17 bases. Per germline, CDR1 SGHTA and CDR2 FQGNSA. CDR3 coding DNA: TGTGCCAGCAGCCGCCGGGACTTCCCTCTCGAGCAGTACTTC. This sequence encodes CASSRRDFPLEQYF.

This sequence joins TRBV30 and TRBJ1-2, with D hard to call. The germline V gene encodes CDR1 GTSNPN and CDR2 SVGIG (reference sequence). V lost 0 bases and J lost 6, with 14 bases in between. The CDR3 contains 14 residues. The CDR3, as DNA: TGTGCCTGGAGTGTACCGTCAGCGGTCCATGGCTACACCTTC. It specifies CAWSVPSAVHGYTF.

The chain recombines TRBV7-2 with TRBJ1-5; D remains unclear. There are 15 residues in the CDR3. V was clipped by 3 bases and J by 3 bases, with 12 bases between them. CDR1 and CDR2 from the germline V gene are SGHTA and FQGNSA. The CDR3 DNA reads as TGTGCCAGCAGCTTCCGGGCCTCAAACAATCAGCCCCAGCATTTT. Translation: CASSFRASNNQPQHF.

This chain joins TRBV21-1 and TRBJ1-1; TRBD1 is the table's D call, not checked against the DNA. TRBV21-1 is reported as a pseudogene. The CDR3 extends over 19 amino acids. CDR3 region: CASSPTFFTGGARKTEAFF. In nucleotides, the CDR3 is TGTGCCAGCAGTCCGACCTTTTTCACGGGTGGGGCAAGGAAGACTGAAGCTTTCTTT.

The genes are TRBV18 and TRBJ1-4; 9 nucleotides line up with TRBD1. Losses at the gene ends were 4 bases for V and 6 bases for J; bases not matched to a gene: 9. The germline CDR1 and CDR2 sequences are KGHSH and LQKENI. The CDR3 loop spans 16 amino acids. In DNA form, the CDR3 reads TGTGCCAGCTCACAGAGACAGGGGGTATCGGATGAAAAACTGTTTTTT. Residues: CASSQRQGVSDEKLFF.

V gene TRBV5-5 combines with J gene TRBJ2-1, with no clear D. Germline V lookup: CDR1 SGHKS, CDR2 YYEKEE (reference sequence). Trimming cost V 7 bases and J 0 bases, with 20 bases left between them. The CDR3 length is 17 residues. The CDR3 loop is CASDIGRRRVSYNEQFF. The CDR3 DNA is TGTGCCAGCGATATCGGCAGGCGACGGGTCTCCTACAATGAGCAGTTCTTC.

CDR3: CASSEYETGAGNTIYF. The CDR3 DNA sequence: TGTGCCAGCAGTGAGTACGAGACAGGGGCTGGAAACACCATATATTTT. The chain employs TRBV25-1 and TRBJ1-3; 8 bases are a match to TRBD1. V shed 3 bases and J 2 bases; nucleotides not matched to a gene: 6. Looked up from germline, CDR1 is MGHDK and CDR2 is SYGVNS. The CDR3 sequence is 16 residues long.

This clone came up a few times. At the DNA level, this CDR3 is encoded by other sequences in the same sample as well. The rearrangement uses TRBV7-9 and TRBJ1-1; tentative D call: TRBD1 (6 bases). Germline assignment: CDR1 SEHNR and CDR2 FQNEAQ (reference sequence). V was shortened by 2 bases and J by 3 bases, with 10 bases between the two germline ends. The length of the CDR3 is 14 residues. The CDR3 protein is CASSLRGTDTEAFF. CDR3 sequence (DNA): TGTGCCAGCAGCTTAAGGGGGACGGACACTGAAGCTTTCTTT.

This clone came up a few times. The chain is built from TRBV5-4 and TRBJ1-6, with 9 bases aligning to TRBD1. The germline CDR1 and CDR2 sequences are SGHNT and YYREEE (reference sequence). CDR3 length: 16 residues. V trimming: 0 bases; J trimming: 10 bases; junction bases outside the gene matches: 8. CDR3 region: CASSLARQGVGSPLHF. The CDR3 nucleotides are TGTGCCAGCAGCTTGGCCAGACAGGGGGTAGGATCACCCCTCCACTTT.

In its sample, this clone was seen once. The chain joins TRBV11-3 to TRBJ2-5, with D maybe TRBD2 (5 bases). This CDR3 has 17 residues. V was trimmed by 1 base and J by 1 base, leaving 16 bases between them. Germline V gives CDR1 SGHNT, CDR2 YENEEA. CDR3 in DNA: TGTGCCAGCAGCTTAGCAAACCTCCGGGATTTCCAAGAGACCCAGTACTTC. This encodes CASSLANLRDFQETQYF.

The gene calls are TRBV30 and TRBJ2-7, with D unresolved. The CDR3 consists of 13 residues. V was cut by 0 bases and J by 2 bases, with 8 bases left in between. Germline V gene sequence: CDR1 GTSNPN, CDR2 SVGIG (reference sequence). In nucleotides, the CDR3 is TGTGCCTGGAGTGTTCAACCAACCTACGAGCAGTACTTC. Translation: CAWSVQPTYEQYF.

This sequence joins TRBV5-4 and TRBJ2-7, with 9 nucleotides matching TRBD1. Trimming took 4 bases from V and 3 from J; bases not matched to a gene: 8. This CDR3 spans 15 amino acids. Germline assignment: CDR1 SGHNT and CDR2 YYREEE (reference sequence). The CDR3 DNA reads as TGTGCCAGCAGCCAGGAGGGACAGGGCTTCTACGAGCAGTACTTC. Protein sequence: CASSQEGQGFYEQYF.

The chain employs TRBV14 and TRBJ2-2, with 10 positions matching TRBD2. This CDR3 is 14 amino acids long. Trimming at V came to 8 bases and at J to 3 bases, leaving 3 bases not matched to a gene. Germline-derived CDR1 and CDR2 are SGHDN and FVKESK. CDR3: CASRTSGYTGELFF. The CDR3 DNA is TGTGCCAGCCGGACTAGCGGATACACCGGGGAGCTGTTTTTT.

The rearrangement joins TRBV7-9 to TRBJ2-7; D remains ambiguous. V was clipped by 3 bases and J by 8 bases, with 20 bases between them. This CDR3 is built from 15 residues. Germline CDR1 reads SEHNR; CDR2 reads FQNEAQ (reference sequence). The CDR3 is CASSFKSTPSSQQYF. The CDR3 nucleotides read TGTGCCAGCAGCTTTAAAAGTACTCCTAGTTCTCAGCAGTACTTC. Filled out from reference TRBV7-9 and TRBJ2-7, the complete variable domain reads DTGVSQNPRHKITKRGQNVTFRCDPISEHNRLYWYRQTLGQGPEFLTYFQNEAQLEKSRLLSDRFSAERPKGSFSTLEIQRTEQGDSAMYLCASSFKSTPSSQQYFGPGTRLTVT.

The CDR3 nucleotides are TGTGCCAGCAGCTCTCGGGAGACAGGGAAAGTGAATGAGCAGTTCTTC. It encodes CASSSRETGKVNEQFF. This sequence joins TRBV11-2 and TRBJ2-1; weak D call: TRBD1 (7 bases). Deletions cut 4 bases from V and 7 bases from J, with 20 bases between. CDR3 size: 16 residues. Looked up from germline, CDR1 is SGHAT and CDR2 is FQNNGV.

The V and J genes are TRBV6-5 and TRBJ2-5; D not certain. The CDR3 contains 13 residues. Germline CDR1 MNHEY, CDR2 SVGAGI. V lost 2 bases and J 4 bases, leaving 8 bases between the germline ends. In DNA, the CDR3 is TGTGCCAGCAGTTACACTATAGGAGAGACCCAGTACTTC. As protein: CASSYTIGETQYF.